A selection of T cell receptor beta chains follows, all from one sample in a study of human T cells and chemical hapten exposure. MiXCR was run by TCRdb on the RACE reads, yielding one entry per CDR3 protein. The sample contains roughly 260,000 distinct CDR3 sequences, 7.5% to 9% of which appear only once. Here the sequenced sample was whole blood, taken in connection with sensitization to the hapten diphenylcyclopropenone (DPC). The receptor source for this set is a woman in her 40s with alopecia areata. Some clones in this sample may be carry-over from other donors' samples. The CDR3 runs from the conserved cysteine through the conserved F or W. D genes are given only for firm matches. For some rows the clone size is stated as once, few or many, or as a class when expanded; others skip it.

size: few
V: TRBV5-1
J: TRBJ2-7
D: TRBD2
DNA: TGCGCCAGCTCCTCTAGCGGGAGTCGCGAGCAGTACTTC
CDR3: CASSSSGSREQYF

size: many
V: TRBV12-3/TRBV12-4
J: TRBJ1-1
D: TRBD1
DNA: TGTGCCAGCAGTCCTAGAACAGGGGGCAGTGCTGAAGCTTTCTTT
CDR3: CASSPRTGGSAEAFF

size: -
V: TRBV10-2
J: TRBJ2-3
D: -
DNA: TGCGCCAGCAGTGATGCGCAGTATTTT
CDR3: CASSDAQYF

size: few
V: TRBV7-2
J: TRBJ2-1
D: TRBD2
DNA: TGTGCCAGCAGCTTGGGACTATTCCTTGAGCAGTTCTTC
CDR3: CASSLGLFLEQFF

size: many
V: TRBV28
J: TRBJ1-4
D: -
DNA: TGTGCCAGCGGCGTCCTTGGCAGGGCGGAAAAACTGTTTTTT
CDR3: CASGVLGRAEKLFF

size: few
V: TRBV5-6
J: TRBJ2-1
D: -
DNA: TGTGCCAGCAGCTTGTGGACAAAAAGGGGGCAGTTCTTC
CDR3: CASSLWTKRGQFF

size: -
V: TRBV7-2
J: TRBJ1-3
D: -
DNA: TGTGCCAGCAGCCAGGTCAGGGCACTGCACTCTGGAAACACCATATATTTT
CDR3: CASSQVRALHSGNTIYF

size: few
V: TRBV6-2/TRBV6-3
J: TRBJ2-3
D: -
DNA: TGTGCCAGCAGCCGCCGAGCGAGCACAGATACGCAGTATTTT
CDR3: CASSRRASTDTQYF

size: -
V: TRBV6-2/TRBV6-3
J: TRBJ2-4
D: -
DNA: TGTGCCAGCACCCCCAGGGACCCCGTCCGGGTTCAGTACTTC
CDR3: CASTPRDPVRVQYF

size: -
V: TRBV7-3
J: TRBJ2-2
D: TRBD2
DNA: TGTGCCAGCAGCTTAACCCCTAGCGGGACAGACGGGGAGCTGTTTTTT
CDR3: CASSLTPSGTDGELFF

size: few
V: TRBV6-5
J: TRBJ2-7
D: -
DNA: TGTGCCAGCAGTTCCGGTCTCGAGCAGTACTTC
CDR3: CASSSGLEQYF

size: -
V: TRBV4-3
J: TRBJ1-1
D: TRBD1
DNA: TGCGCCAGCAGCCAAGTTTTTGACAGGGGAACTGAAGCTTTCTTT
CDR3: CASSQVFDRGTEAFF

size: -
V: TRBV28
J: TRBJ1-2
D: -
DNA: TGTGCCAGCAGTGCGATGGAATATGGCTACACCTTC
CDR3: CASSAMEYGYTF

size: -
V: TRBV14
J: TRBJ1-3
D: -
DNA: TGTGCCAGCAGCCAAGATCCAAGGGCTGGAAACACCATATATTTT
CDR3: CASSQDPRAGNTIYF

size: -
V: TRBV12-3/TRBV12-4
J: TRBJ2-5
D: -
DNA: TGTGCCAGCAGCCCGAGGGCACCAGAGACCCAGTACTTC
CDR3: CASSPRAPETQYF

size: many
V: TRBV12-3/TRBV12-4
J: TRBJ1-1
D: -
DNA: TGTGCCAGCAGTTTAGCGGGGCGTAAAGAAGCTTTCTTT
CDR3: CASSLAGRKEAFF

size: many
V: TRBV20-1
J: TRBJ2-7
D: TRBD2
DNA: TGCAGTGCAGAGACTAGCGGGAGGGGTACGAAGCAGTACTTC
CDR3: CSAETSGRGTKQYF

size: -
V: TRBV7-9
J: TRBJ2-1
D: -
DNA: TGTGCCACAACCGTCGGGACAGAGCAGTTCTTC
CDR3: CATTVGTEQFF

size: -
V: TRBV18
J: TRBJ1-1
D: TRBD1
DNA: TGTGCCAGCTCACCGATCTATGGACAGGGGGCCGCTGAAGCTTTCTTT
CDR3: CASSPIYGQGAAEAFF

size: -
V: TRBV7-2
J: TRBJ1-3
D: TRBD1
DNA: TGTGCCAGCAGCCGACTTGGGACAGGGTGGGGGAGTACTGGAAACACCATATATTTT
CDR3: CASSRLGTGWGSTGNTIYF

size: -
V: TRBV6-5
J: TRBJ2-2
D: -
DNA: TGTGCCAGCGGGGGACCGCGGGGCACCGGGGAGCTGTTTTTT
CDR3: CASGGPRGTGELFF

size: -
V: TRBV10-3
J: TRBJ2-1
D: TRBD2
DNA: TGTGCCATCAGGGACTGGACTAGCGGGAGGGCCAATGAGCAGTTCTTC
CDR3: CAIRDWTSGRANEQFF

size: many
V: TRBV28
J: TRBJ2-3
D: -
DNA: TGTGCCAGCGGGGGCGGGTCCTCCGGGGATACGCAGTATTTT
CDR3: CASGGGSSGDTQYF

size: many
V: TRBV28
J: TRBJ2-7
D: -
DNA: TGTGCCAGCAGTGGGGGTACGTACGAGCAGTACTTC
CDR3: CASSGGTYEQYF

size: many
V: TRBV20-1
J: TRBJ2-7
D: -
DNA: TGCAGTGCTATAAGGGGCTACGAGCAGTACTTC
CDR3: CSAIRGYEQYF

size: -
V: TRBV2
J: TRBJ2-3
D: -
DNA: TGTGCCAGCCGAAGCGAGGATACGCAGTATTTT
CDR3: CASRSEDTQYF

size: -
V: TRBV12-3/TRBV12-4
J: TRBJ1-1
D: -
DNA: TGTGCCAGCAGTCACATGCCGAACACTGAAGCTTTCTTT
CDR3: CASSHMPNTEAFF

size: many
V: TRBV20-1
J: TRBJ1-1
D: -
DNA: TGCAGTGCTAGACCAGACAGTAACACTGAAGCTTTCTTT
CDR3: CSARPDSNTEAFF

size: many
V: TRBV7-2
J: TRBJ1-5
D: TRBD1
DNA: TGTGCCAGCAGCGTCCAGGGGGGTCAGCCCCAGCATTTT
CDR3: CASSVQGGQPQHF

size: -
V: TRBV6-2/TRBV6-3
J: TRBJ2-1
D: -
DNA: TGTGCCAGCACTCTAATCCCCCGCAATGAGCAGTTCTTC
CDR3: CASTLIPRNEQFF

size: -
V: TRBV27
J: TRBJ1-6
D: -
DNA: TGTGCCAGCAGTTCCGGGACTCATAGCTCCTATAATTCACCCCTCCACTTT
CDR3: CASSSGTHSSYNSPLHF

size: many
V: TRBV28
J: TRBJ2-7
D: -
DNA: TGTGCCAGCAGTCCCCTTTCCGCCGAGCAGTACTTC
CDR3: CASSPLSAEQYF

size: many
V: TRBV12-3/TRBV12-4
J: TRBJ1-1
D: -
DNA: TGTGCCAGCAGCTTAGGCGGGGGCACTGAAGCTTTCTTT
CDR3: CASSLGGGTEAFF

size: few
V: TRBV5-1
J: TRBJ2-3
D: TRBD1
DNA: TGCGCCAGCAGACGGGACAGCAGCACAGATACGCAGTATTTT
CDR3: CASRRDSSTDTQYF

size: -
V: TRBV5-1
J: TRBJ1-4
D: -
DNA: TGCGCCAGCAGCGGGGGCAGTTCAACTAATGAAAAACTGTTTTTT
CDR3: CASSGGSSTNEKLFF

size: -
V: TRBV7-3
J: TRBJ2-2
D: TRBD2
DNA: TGTGCCAGCAGTTCAACCCCACTAGCGGGGGCCACCGGGGAGCTGTTTTTT
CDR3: CASSSTPLAGATGELFF

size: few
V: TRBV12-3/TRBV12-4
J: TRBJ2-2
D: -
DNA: TGTGCCAGCTGGTCTGGCGGGATCAACACCGGGGAGCTGTTTTTT
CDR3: CASWSGGINTGELFF

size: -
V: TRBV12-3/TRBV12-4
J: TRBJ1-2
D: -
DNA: TGTGCCAGCAGTTTACCAGGACGACGTGGCTACACCTTC
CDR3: CASSLPGRRGYTF

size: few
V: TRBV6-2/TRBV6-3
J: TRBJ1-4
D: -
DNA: TGTGCCAGCAGTTACGTGCGACTCAATGAAAAACTGTTTTTT
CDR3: CASSYVRLNEKLFF

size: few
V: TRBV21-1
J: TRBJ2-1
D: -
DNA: TGTGCCAGCACCCACGGACTAGCTGAGAATGAGCAGTTCTTC
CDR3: CASTHGLAENEQFF

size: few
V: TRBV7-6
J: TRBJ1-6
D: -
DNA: TGTGCCAGCAGCTTAGCGGCCGTCTCCTATAATTCACCCCTCCACTTT
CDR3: CASSLAAVSYNSPLHF

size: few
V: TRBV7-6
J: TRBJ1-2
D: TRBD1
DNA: TGTGCCAGCAGCGTCGACAGGGTAAACTATGGCTACACCTTC
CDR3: CASSVDRVNYGYTF

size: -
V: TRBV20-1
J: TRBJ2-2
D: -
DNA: TGCAGTGCTGGGCCCTCACAGGCCTCCGGGGAGCTGTTTTTT
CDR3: CSAGPSQASGELFF

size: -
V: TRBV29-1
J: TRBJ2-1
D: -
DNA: TGCAGCGTTGAAGATGAGGGGGGTAGCAATGAGCAGTTCTTC
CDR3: CSVEDEGGSNEQFF

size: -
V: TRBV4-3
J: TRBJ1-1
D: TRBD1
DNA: TGCGCCAGCAGCCAAATGACAGGGGCTAAAGGCACTGAAGCTTTCTTT
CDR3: CASSQMTGAKGTEAFF

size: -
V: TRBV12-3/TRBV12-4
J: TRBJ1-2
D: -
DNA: TGTGCCAGCAGTTTACAGGCTTATGGCTACACCTTC
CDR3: CASSLQAYGYTF

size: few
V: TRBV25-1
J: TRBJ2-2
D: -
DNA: TGTGCCATCGGACCCTGGGGCACCGGGGAGCTGTTTTTT
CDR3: CAIGPWGTGELFF

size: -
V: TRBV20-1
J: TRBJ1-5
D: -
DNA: TGCAGTGCTAGCTATAGCAATCAGCCCCAGCATTTT
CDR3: CSASYSNQPQHF

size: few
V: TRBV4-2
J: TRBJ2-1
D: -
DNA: TGTGCCAGCAGCCAAGATTCCCGGAGGTTCTTC
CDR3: CASSQDSRRFF

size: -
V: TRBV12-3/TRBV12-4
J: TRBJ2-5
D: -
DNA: TGTGCCAGCAGTCGACAGATCCAAGAGACCCAGTACTTC
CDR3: CASSRQIQETQYF

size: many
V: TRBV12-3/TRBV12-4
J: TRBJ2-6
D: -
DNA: TGTGCCAGCAGTTTCCTTCCTGGGGCCAACGTCCTGACTTTC
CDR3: CASSFLPGANVLTF

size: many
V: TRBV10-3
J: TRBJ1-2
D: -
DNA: TGTGCCATCAGTGAGTCGATGGGGGTAGGCTACACCTTC
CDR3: CAISESMGVGYTF

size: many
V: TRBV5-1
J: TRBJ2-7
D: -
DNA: TGCGCCAGCCAGCAAGAGGGGGGGGCCCGAGGCCAGTACTTC
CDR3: CASQQEGGARGQYF

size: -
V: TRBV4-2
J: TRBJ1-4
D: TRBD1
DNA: TGTGCCAGCAGCCAAGCTACTAACAGGGGGATTGAAAAACTGTTTTTT
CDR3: CASSQATNRGIEKLFF

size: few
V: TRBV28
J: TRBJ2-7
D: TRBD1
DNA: TGTGCCAGCAGTCCAGGACAGGGCGGGCGGGAGCAGTACTTC
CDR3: CASSPGQGGREQYF